This TCR beta chain was obtained from a study of shared clonotypes between healthy human individuals. General study results and limits: In having few donors, the study represented limited genetic and exposure-history diversity. The naive CD4 repertoires of a few donors were compared, and around 4.9% of clonotypes were shared.

Method: immunoSEQ multiplex PCR; TCRdb's copy keeps in-frame clones and lacks some. The sample consists of some 1.4 million clones, 96% of them appearing once. This clone was seen once. Its antigen is unknown. Each donor was a Caucasian adult residing in Nashville, Tennessee. Partitioning of CD4+ cells yielded a CD45RA+ naive subset and a CD45RA-negative memory subset. The clonotype was recovered from a man aged 25-45 years in good health. Specimen: naive CD4+ T cells sorted from blood. The subset denotes: CD45RA+ positively selected.

The CDR3 region has the DNA TGTGCCAGCAGTCTCGGACAGGTTAGCAATCAGCCCCAGCATTTT. This translates into CASSLGQVSNQPQHF. The chain carries TRBV6-6 and TRBJ1-5, with TRBD1 matching over 7 bases. The CDR3 is 15 residues long. The junction had 4 bases not matched to a gene; V was cut back by 5 bases and J by 0 bases. Germline CDR1 and CDR2: MNHNY and SVGAGI (reference sequence).